The entry below gives a single TCR beta chain sequence along with its context. This specimen comes from a study of blood T cell repertoires in COVID-19. Study as a whole: Sources were T cells, B-cell-depleted T cells, or PBMCs; the material itself was cDNA or gDNA.

As processed by the authors: Nucleated cell counts were estimated from reference gene primer amplification. Clones were read by immunoSEQ multiplex PCR, and TCRdb kept only the in-frame ones, dropping some. The DNA gave D and trimming, while V, J and clone size come from that table. The profile shows roughly 200,000 clones, roughly nine tenths of them singletons. This study enrolled people aged about 18 to 90 from approximately 24 US geographic areas. Resolution of symptoms, clearance, or two negative PCRs was present in recovered Cohort 3 donors. The sequenced sample consisted of PBMCs or T cells enriched from blood (not recorded which). The clonotype originates from a woman in her twenties or thirties who had recovered from COVID-19.

CDR3 sequence: CASSSPGTHTDTQYF. CDR3 bases: TGTGCCAGTAGTAGTCCGGGGACTCACACAGATACGCAGTATTTT. This rearrangement joins TRBV19 to TRBJ2-3; TRBD2 might be the D (6 bases). V dropped 4 bases and J dropped 2 bases, with 13 bases sitting between them. The CDR3 is 15 amino acids. Germline-derived CDR1 and CDR2 are LNHDA and SQIVND (reference sequence).